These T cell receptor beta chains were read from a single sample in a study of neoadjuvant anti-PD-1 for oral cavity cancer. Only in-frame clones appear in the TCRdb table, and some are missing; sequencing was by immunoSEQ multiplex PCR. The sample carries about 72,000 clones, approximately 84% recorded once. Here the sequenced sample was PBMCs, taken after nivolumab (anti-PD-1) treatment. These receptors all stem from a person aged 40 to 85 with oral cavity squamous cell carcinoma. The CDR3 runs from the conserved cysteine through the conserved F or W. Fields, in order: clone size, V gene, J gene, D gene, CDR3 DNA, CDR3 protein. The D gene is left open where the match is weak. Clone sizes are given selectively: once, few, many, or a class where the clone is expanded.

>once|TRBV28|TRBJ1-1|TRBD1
TGTGCCAGCAGTTTGGGGGACAGGGGGCCGCGAGCTTTCTTT
CASSLGDRGPRAFF
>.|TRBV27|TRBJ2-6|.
TGTGCCAGCAGTTTAAGCTCCAGGCGCTCTGGGGCCAACGTCCTGACTTTC
CASSLSSRRSGANVLTF
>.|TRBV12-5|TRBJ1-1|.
TGTGCTAGTGGTTTTCAGGGGACTGAAGCTTTCTTT
CASGFQGTEAFF
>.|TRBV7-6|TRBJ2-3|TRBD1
TGTGCCAGCAGCTTAGCCGCAGGACAGGGGAGCACAGATACGCAGTATTTT
CASSLAAGQGSTDTQYF
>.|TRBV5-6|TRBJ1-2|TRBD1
TGTGCCAGCAGCTCTCCGGGACAGATTTTTTATGGCTACACCTTC
CASSSPGQIFYGYTF
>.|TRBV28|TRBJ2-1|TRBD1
TGTGCCAGCAGTTTTCTGACAGGGTTGAGGTACAATGAGCAGTTCTTC
CASSFLTGLRYNEQFF
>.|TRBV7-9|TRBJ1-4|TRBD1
TGTGCCAGCAGACCAGCCTCGACAGGGGAAAATGAAAAACTGTTTTTT
CASRPASTGENEKLFF
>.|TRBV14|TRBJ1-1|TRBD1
TGTGCCAGCAGCCAAGATCAGGACAGGGAGGAAGCTTTCTTT
CASSQDQDREEAFF
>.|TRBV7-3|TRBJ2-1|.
TGTGCCAGCAGCCAACTGGGGGAAGCCTACAATGAGCAGTTCTTC
CASSQLGEAYNEQFF
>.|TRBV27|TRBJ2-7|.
TGTGCCAGCAGCCCGAGGGGGTCTAGCGAGCAGTACTTC
CASSPRGSSEQYF
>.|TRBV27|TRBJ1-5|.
TGTGCCAGCAAAGGGACGGATTATAGCAATCAGCCCCAGCATTTT
CASKGTDYSNQPQHF
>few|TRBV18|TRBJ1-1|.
TGTGCCAGCTCACCACTACGAGGGGGGGTAACTGAAGCTTTCTTT
CASSPLRGGVTEAFF
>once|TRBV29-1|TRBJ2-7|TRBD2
TGCAGCGTTGAAGGGGAGGGCCAATACGAGCAGTACTTC
CSVEGEGQYEQYF
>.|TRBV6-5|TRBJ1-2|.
TGTGCCAGCAGCCACCAGGGTCATAACTATGGCTACACCTTC
CASSHQGHNYGYTF
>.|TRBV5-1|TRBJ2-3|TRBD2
TGCGCCAGCAGCTTAGCGGGAGGGATTTTGACGAATACGCAGTATTTT
CASSLAGGILTNTQYF
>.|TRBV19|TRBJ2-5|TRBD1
TGTGCCAGTAGTACGGGGACAGGGGGGGAGACCCAGTACTTC
CASSTGTGGETQYF
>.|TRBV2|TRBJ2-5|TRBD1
TGTGCCAGCAGTCAGGACAGGGGGCCGACGGAGACCCAGTACTTC
CASSQDRGPTETQYF
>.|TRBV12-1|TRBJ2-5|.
TGTGCCAGCAGCTTTATTGCCGGGGACCCCCAAGGCAAGACCCAGTACTTC
CASSFIAGDPQGKTQYF